This T cell receptor beta chain was sequenced during a study of blood T cell repertoires in COVID-19. Study background: Acute-phase and convalescent COVID-19 samples originated in the United States, Italy and Spain. T cells, B-cell-depleted T cells, or PBMCs supplied cDNA or gDNA.

In the authors' methods: Scientists estimated how many nucleated cells there were by amplifying reference gene primers. The data were produced by immunoSEQ multiplex PCR, yet TCRdb's version contains in-frame clones alone and is incomplete. From that table come the V and J calls and clone size; the DNA was used to work out D and trimming. This table has about 200,000 clones, approximately 86% appearing once. During active infection, Seattle patients enrolled and were then monitored through disease. The origin of this receptor is a man in his 60s with COVID-19, enrolled during active disease. The sample was peripheral blood.

CDR3 DNA: TGTGCCAGTAGTATAGCGGTCTACAATCTCCAGGGTTCACCCCTCCACTTT. It encodes CASSIAVYNLQGSPLHF. J is TRBJ1-6 and V is TRBV19; maybe TRBD1 (5 bases). The ends were cut back, 1 base at V and 9 bases at J, with 19 bases in the middle. Germline V gene lookup returns CDR1 LNHDA and CDR2 SQIVND (reference sequence). This CDR3 contains 17 residues.